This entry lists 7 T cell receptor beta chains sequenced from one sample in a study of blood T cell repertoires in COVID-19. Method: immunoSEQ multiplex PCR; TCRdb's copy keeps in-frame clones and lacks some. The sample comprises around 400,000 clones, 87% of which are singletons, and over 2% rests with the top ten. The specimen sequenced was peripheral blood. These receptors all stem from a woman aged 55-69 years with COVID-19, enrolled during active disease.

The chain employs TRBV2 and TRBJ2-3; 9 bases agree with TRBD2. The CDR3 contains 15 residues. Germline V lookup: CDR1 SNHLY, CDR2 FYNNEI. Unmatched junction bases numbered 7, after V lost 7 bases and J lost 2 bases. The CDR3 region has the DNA TGTGCCAGCACCCTCGGCGGGGGGGCCACAGATACGCAGTATTTT. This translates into CASTLGGGATDTQYF.

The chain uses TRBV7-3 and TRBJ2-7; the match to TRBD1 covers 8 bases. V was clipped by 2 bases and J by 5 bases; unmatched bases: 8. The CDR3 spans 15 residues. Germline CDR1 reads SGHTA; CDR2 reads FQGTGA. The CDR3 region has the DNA TGTGCCAGCAGCTTATTCCAGGGGGCGGGGAACGAGCAGTACTTC. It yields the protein CASSLFQGAGNEQYF.

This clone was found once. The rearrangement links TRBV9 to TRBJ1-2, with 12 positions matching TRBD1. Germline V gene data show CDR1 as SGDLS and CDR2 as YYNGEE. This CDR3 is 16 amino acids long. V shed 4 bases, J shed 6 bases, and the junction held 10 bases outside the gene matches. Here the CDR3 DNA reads TGTGCCAGCAGCCCTTCGGGACAGGGGGCGTTCCATGGCTACACCTTC. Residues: CASSPSGQGAFHGYTF. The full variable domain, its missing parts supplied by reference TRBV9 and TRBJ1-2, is DSGVTQTPKHLITATGQRVTLRCSPRSGDLSVYWYQQSLDQGLQFLIQYYNGEERAKGNILERFSAQQFPDLHSELNLSSLELGDSALYFCASSPSGQGAFHGYTFGSGTRLTVV.

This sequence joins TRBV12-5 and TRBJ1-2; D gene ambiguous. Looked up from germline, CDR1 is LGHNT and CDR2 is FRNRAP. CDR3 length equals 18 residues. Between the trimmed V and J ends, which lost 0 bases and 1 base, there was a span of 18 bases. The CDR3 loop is CASGLVHSVGRHNYGYTF. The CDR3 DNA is TGTGCTAGTGGTTTGGTTCACTCGGTAGGGAGACATAACTATGGCTACACCTTC.

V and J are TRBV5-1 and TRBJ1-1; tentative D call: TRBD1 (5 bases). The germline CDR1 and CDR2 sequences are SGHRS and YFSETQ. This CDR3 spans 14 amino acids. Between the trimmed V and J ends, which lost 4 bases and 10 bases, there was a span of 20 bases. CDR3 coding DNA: TGCGCCAGCAGCCCCGGGGGGGGGACCATATCAGCTTTCTTT. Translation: CASSPGGGTISAFF.

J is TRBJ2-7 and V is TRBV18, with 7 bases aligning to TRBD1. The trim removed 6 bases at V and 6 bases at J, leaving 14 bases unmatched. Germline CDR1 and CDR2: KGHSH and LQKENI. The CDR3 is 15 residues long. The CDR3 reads CASSAAETGWVEQYF. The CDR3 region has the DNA TGTGCCAGCTCCGCTGCGGAGACAGGGTGGGTCGAGCAGTACTTC.

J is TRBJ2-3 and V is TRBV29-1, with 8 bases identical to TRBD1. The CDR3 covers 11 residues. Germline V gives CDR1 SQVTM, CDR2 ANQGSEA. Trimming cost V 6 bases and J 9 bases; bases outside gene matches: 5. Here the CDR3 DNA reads TGCAGCGTGGACAGGGAGCAAACGCAGTATTTT. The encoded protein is CSVDREQTQYF.